This T cell receptor (beta chain) was retrieved from a study of T cell repertoires in cytomegalovirus infection. Looking at the study overall: Indications came from public TCR beta signatures; they pointed to CMV infection and to a matching HLA type.

The CDR3 loop spans 15 amino acids. In germline, CDR1 is SGHVS, CDR2 FNYEAQ. The ends were cut back, 1 base at V and 10 bases at J, with 17 bases in the middle. Via MiXCR, TCRdb re-called the reads, giving one row per CDR3 protein. The repertoire holds 300,000 or so distinct CDR3 sequences, with roughly 25% as singletons. Points on this clonotype: Its antigen remains unidentified.

Source: cultured PBMCs, taken from culture after CMV antigen stimulation. The sequence came from a human donor in good health (CMV status not recorded). Some clones in this sample may be carry-over from other donors' samples. The chain links TRBV7-6 to TRBJ2-1; D might be TRBD2 (5 bases). The CDR3 sequence is CASSLEVRSPGEQFF. The CDR3 DNA sequence: TGTGCCAGCAGCTTAGAGGTCCGCTCTCCGGGGGAGCAGTTCTTC.